The entry below describes one T cell receptor (beta chain). Its cognate antigen is unknown. The junction shows a germline mismatch at one end, possibly a read error. Per the germline V gene, CDR1 is WSHSY and CDR2 is SAAADI. This CDR3 contains 14 residues. The data were taken from a study of OX40 agonist ivuxolimab in advanced cancers. Whole-study context: Patients received intravenous ivuxolimab every 2 weeks at 0.01 to 10 mg/kg.

Findings and caveats of the study: Normalized expansion of T-cell clones was also low for some nonresponders.

The assay was immunoSEQ multiplex PCR, and TCRdb's table has in-frame clones only and misses some. The table has 35,000 to 50,000 clones, around 89% seen once. The starting material was CD4+ or CD8+ T cells sorted from blood, obtained in a trial of the OX40 agonist ivuxolimab. The TCR sequence derives from an adult with an advanced solid tumor such as melanoma, head and neck, liver or kidney cancer. This chain links TRBV10-2 with TRBJ2-1; D is undetermined. CDR3 DNA: TGCGCCAGTAGTGCAGCGATCATCGGCAATGAGCAGTTCTTC. Encoded protein: CASSAAIIGNEQFF.